This is a list of T cell receptor beta chains from one sample in a study of blood T cell repertoires in COVID-19. The table came from immunoSEQ multiplex PCR; TCRdb's copy has only in-frame clones and leaves some out. The sample contains about 80,000 clones, roughly 79% of which appear only once. The specimen was peripheral blood. The receptors come from a human donor in a cohort sampled during active COVID-19. The CDR3 runs from the conserved cysteine through the conserved F or W. A D gene is named only where the DNA matches it firmly. Rows may omit the clone size; those that give it use once, few, many or a size class.

v_call: TRBV3-1/TRBV3-2
j_call: TRBJ1-2
d_call: TRBD1
clone_size: .
cdr3_aa: CASSRRTGLNYGYTF
cdr3_nt: TGTGCCAGCAGCCGACGGACAGGGCTGAACTATGGCTACACCTTC

v_call: TRBV12-5
j_call: TRBJ2-1
d_call: TRBD1
clone_size: .
cdr3_aa: CASGLSSSRGQFYNEQFF
cdr3_nt: TGTGCTAGTGGTTTGAGCAGTTCCAGGGGGCAATTCTACAATGAGCAGTTCTTC

v_call: TRBV6-4
j_call: TRBJ2-2
d_call: .
clone_size: few
cdr3_aa: CASRTRAETGELFF
cdr3_nt: TGTGCCAGCAGGACTAGGGCGGAAACCGGGGAGCTGTTTTTT

v_call: TRBV15
j_call: TRBJ1-4
d_call: TRBD1
clone_size: .
cdr3_aa: CATSRDGGQSNEKLFF
cdr3_nt: TGTGCCACCAGCAGAGATGGGGGACAGAGTAATGAAAAACTGTTTTTT

v_call: TRBV3-1/TRBV3-2
j_call: TRBJ1-1
d_call: .
clone_size: .
cdr3_aa: CASSQTTTEAFF
cdr3_nt: TGTGCCAGCAGCCAAACAACGACTGAAGCTTTCTTT

v_call: TRBV6-5
j_call: TRBJ1-6
d_call: .
clone_size: .
cdr3_aa: CASKNPGSYNSPLHF
cdr3_nt: TGTGCCAGCAAAAATCCGGGTTCTTATAATTCACCCCTCCACTTT

v_call: TRBV27
j_call: TRBJ1-5
d_call: .
clone_size: .
cdr3_aa: CASSLVRGGLSNQPQHF
cdr3_nt: TGTGCCAGCAGTTTGGTCCGGGGTGGTCTTAGCAATCAGCCCCAGCATTTT

v_call: TRBV9
j_call: TRBJ2-1
d_call: .
clone_size: .
cdr3_aa: CASGAGYGDEQFF
cdr3_nt: TGTGCCAGCGGGGCAGGGTATGGGGATGAGCAGTTCTTC

v_call: TRBV28
j_call: TRBJ1-1
d_call: TRBD1
clone_size: .
cdr3_aa: CACKQGARVTEAFF
cdr3_nt: TGTGCCTGCAAACAGGGGGCGCGAGTCACTGAAGCTTTCTTT

v_call: TRBV14
j_call: TRBJ1-2
d_call: TRBD1
clone_size: .
cdr3_aa: CASSRRDRGPQGYTF
cdr3_nt: TGTGCCAGCAGCCGCCGGGACAGGGGGCCCCAGGGCTACACCTTC

v_call: TRBV19
j_call: TRBJ1-2
d_call: .
clone_size: .
cdr3_aa: CASSIDSFPARNYGYTF
cdr3_nt: TGTGCCAGTAGTATAGATTCTTTTCCCGCCAGAAACTATGGCTACACCTTC

v_call: TRBV24-1
j_call: TRBJ2-1
d_call: .
clone_size: .
cdr3_aa: CATSDAPGGYGHNEQFF
cdr3_nt: TGTGCCACCAGTGATGCCCCCGGGGGTTATGGGCACAATGAGCAGTTCTTC

v_call: TRBV18
j_call: TRBJ1-2
d_call: TRBD1
clone_size: .
cdr3_aa: CASSPAGTDNYGYTF
cdr3_nt: TGTGCCAGCTCACCGGCCGGGACAGATAACTATGGCTACACCTTC

v_call: TRBV7-9
j_call: TRBJ1-2
d_call: TRBD1
clone_size: .
cdr3_aa: CASSWPAGTDFLYGYTF
cdr3_nt: TGTGCCAGCAGCTGGCCCGCCGGGACAGACTTTCTCTATGGCTACACCTTC

v_call: TRBV7-2
j_call: TRBJ2-1
d_call: .
clone_size: few
cdr3_aa: CASSLVKRQKQFF
cdr3_nt: TGTGCCAGCAGCTTAGTTAAGCGTCAAAAGCAGTTCTTC

v_call: TRBV4-3
j_call: TRBJ2-1
d_call: TRBD2
clone_size: .
cdr3_aa: CASSQVSGRGNNEQFF
cdr3_nt: TGCGCCAGCAGCCAAGTGAGCGGGAGAGGGAACAATGAGCAGTTCTTC

v_call: TRBV19
j_call: TRBJ1-3
d_call: .
clone_size: .
cdr3_aa: CASTTFDRPGSGNTIYF
cdr3_nt: TGTGCCAGTACTACGTTCGACAGACCGGGCTCTGGAAACACCATATATTTT

v_call: TRBV6-2/TRBV6-3
j_call: TRBJ1-5
d_call: .
clone_size: .
cdr3_aa: CASSYGMSQHF
cdr3_nt: TGTGCCAGCAGTTACGGCATGTCCCAGCATTTT

v_call: TRBV27
j_call: TRBJ2-3
d_call: .
clone_size: .
cdr3_aa: CASSYRGAGADTQYF
cdr3_nt: TGTGCCAGCAGTTACAGGGGAGCGGGAGCAGATACGCAGTATTTT

v_call: TRBV5-1
j_call: TRBJ1-2
d_call: .
clone_size: once
cdr3_aa: CASSPGQPGGGYTF
cdr3_nt: TGCGCCAGCAGCCCCGGACAGCCGGGGGGTGGCTACACCTTC

v_call: TRBV7-6
j_call: TRBJ1-6
d_call: .
clone_size: .
cdr3_aa: CASSLAGQPLHF
cdr3_nt: TGTGCCAGCAGCTTAGCTGGCCAACCCCTCCACTTT

v_call: TRBV7-6
j_call: TRBJ2-1
d_call: .
clone_size: many
cdr3_aa: CASSPGTFNEQFF
cdr3_nt: TGTGCCAGCAGCCCCGGGACTTTTAATGAGCAGTTCTTC

v_call: TRBV7-8
j_call: TRBJ2-4
d_call: TRBD2
clone_size: .
cdr3_aa: CASSPSLREGGAKNIQYF
cdr3_nt: TGTGCCAGCAGCCCCAGTTTGCGGGAGGGCGGGGCCAAAAACATTCAGTACTTC